A single sample is the source of the 17 T cell receptor beta chains below, sequenced in a study of blood T cell repertoires in COVID-19 (dated by TCRdb to about 2020). Preparation of the library involved the immunoSEQ multiplex PCR assay. In TCRdb, the immuneACCESS table is reduced to in-frame sequences with V and J assigned. These tables do not hold every clone; where another copy was compared, an unresolved V gene accounts for under half, and the others remain unexplained. Recorded for this sample are about 200,000 clones; about 80% of them occurred a single time. Approximately 6.9% of the sample belongs to the ten largest clones. Sequenced sample: peripheral blood. Receptors originate from a human donor with acute or convalescent COVID-19. The donor label of this sample is uncertain.

A few counts support this clone. V usage is TRBV27 and J usage is TRBJ1-2; D not resolved. The ends were cut back, 4 bases at V and 2 bases at J, with 14 bases in the middle. The CDR3 length is 15 residues. Germline-derived CDR1 and CDR2 are MNHEY and SMNVEV (reference sequence). The CDR3 here is CASSSFSGKNYGYTF. CDR3 DNA: TGTGCCAGCAGTTCCTTCTCCGGGAAAAACTATGGCTACACCTTC.

This chain uses TRBV7-9 with TRBJ2-3; 11 nucleotides match TRBD2. J was trimmed by 5 bases and V by 0 bases; bases with no gene match: 7. Germline V gene data show CDR1 as SEHNR and CDR2 as FQNEAQ (reference sequence). This CDR3 spans 17 amino acids. The CDR3 DNA follows: TGTGCCAGCAGCTTAGCCTACATAGCGGGAGGGGTAGATACGCAGTATTTT. Residues: CASSLAYIAGGVDTQYF.

The chain carries TRBV11-2 and TRBJ2-7, with D perhaps matching TRBD2 (6 bases). Trimming removed 5 bases at V and 3 bases at J, with 17 bases between. The germline gives CDR1 SGHAT, CDR2 FQNNGV. The length of the CDR3 is 15 residues. CDR3 coding DNA: TGTGCCAGCAGCCCCGGGGGTTACGGCCTCTACGAGCAGTACTTC. It encodes CASSPGGYGLYEQYF. Full variable domain (rest looked up from reference TRBV11-2 and TRBJ2-7): EAGVAQSPRYKIIEKRQSVAFWCNPISGHATLYWYQQILGQGPKLLIQFQNNGVVDDSQLPKDRFSAERLKGVDSTLKIQPAKLEDSAVYLCASSPGGYGLYEQYFGPGTRLTVT.

The chain recombines TRBV30 with TRBJ2-2, with D unclear. In germline, CDR1 is GTSNPN, CDR2 SVGIG (reference sequence). Trimming took 4 bases from V and 1 from J, leaving 13 bases between them. This CDR3 is 15 amino acids long. The CDR3 DNA reads as TGTGCCTGGACCGTCATGGCCGTGAACACCGGGGAGCTGTTTTTT. Amino acid sequence: CAWTVMAVNTGELFF.

This clone turned up a few times. The chain combines TRBV4-2 with TRBJ1-4; D unresolved. This CDR3 has 16 amino acids. The V gene lost 3 bases and the J gene lost 0 bases, with 11 bases spanning the gap. The germline V gene encodes CDR1 LGHNA and CDR2 YNFKEQ. CDR3 region: CASSQRGQPTNEKLFF. CDR3 coding DNA: TGTGCCAGCAGCCAGAGAGGGCAGCCAACTAATGAAAAACTGTTTTTT.

V gene TRBV5-1 combines with J gene TRBJ2-7; 9 positions agree with TRBD2. Germline V gene sequence: CDR1 SGHRS, CDR2 YFSETQ. The CDR3 consists of 15 residues. The junction had 5 bases not matched to a gene; V was cut back by 2 bases and J by 2 bases. Here the CDR3 DNA reads TGCGCCAGCAGCTTACTAGCGGGCCATACCTACGAGCAGTACTTC. Amino acids: CASSLLAGHTYEQYF.

J is TRBJ2-2 and V is TRBV12-3 or TRBV12-4; 11 positions match TRBD1. After removal of 4 bases from V and 8 bases from J, the junction contained 0 bases not matched to a gene. The CDR3 is made up of 13 amino acids. Here the CDR3 DNA reads TGTGCCAGCAGTTGGGACAGGGGGGGGGAGCTGTTTTTT. It yields the protein CASSWDRGGELFF.

The chain employs TRBV3-1 (or the pseudogene TRBV3-2) and TRBJ2-5; 15 positions agree with TRBD2. The CDR3 covers 17 residues. V lost 5 bases and J lost 4; bases outside the gene matches: 8. Germline assignment: CDR1 LGHDT and CDR2 YNNKEL (reference sequence). In nucleotides, the CDR3 is TGTGCCAGCAGCGGACTAGCGGGAGGGATGGGTCGAGAGACCCAGTACTTC. This sequence encodes CASSGLAGGMGRETQYF.

The chain recombines TRBV15 with TRBJ2-3; maybe TRBD2 (5 bases). This CDR3 has 16 residues. V was cut by 5 bases and J by 0 bases, with 15 bases left in between. Germline V CDR1 and CDR2: LNHNV, YYDKDF (reference sequence). CDR3 bases: TGTGCCACCAGCCGCACACTAGATTCTAGCACAGATACGCAGTATTTT. This sequence encodes CATSRTLDSSTDTQYF.

CDR3 in amino acids: CATRGGGTDTQYF. CDR3 sequence (DNA): TGTGCCACGCGGGGGGGCGGCACAGATACGCAGTATTTT. This chain links TRBV24-1 with TRBJ2-3; 9 bases fit TRBD2. The germline gives CDR1 KGHDR, CDR2 SFDVKD. CDR3 length: 13 amino acids. Trimming at V came to 10 bases and at J to 1 base, leaving 2 bases not matched to a gene.

The V call is TRBV4-2, the J call TRBJ1-1, with D tentatively TRBD1 (5 bases). The CDR3 is 15 residues long. Trimming pared 2 bases from V and 0 bases from J, leaving 10 bases between. Germline V gives CDR1 LGHNA, CDR2 YNFKEQ. The CDR3 reads CASSQQGSLNTEAFF. The CDR3 nucleotides read TGTGCCAGCAGCCAACAGGGATCTCTGAACACTGAAGCTTTCTTT.

Ten or more counts support this clone. The gene calls are TRBV6-6 and TRBJ2-1; 16 bases map to TRBD2. J lost 2 bases, V lost 5 bases, and 9 bases had no gene match. The CDR3 length is 19 residues. The germline CDR1 and CDR2 sequences are MNHNY and SVGAGI (reference sequence). CDR3 amino acids: CASSQAGLAGGQAYNEQFF. The CDR3 DNA is TGTGCCAGCAGTCAGGCGGGACTAGCGGGAGGGCAGGCCTACAATGAGCAGTTCTTC.

This rearrangement joins TRBV5-1 to TRBJ2-1; 10 nucleotides match TRBD2. J gave up 7 bases and V 2 bases, and 12 bases lay outside the gene matches. This CDR3 is 17 amino acids long. Germline CDR1 is SGHRS and CDR2 is YFSETQ. This CDR3 is CASSFDLPGLARNEQFF. In DNA, the CDR3 is TGCGCCAGCAGCTTTGACCTACCGGGACTAGCGCGTAATGAGCAGTTCTTC.

Only a few counts were recorded for this clone. CDR3 in DNA: TGTGCCACCAGTGATGGGGACAGCTACAATGAGCAGTTCTTC. This gives the protein CATSDGDSYNEQFF. The chain links TRBV24-1 to TRBJ2-1; 7 bases are a match to TRBD1. Germline CDR1 and CDR2: KGHDR and SFDVKD. The CDR3 is made up of 14 amino acids. After removal of 3 bases from V and 3 bases from J, the junction contained 1 base not matched to a gene.

The chain has TRBV6-1 and TRBJ1-1; 9 bases align to TRBD1. The CDR3 is 16 residues long. Germline-derived CDR1 and CDR2 are MNHNS and SASEGT. The ends lost 3 bases at V and 4 bases at J; junction bases unmatched: 9. The CDR3 nucleotides are TGTGCCAGCAGTGAGCGGACAGGGGTTTTGGTCACTGAAGCTTTCTTT. This codes for CASSERTGVLVTEAFF.

The chain joins TRBV6-5 to TRBJ2-2; D ambiguous. V lost 0 bases and J lost 4, with 9 bases in between. CDR1 and CDR2 from the germline V gene are MNHEY and SVGAGI. This CDR3 is built from 15 residues. CDR3 bases: TGTGCCAGCAGTTACTCATCCGTGAGCACCGGGGAGCTGTTTTTT. This sequence encodes CASSYSSVSTGELFF.

The chain recombines TRBV5-1 with TRBJ2-7; weak D call: TRBD1 (7 bases). The CDR3 has 16 amino acids. Trimming removed 1 base from V and 2 bases from J, with 16 bases in between. CDR1 and CDR2 (germline): SGHRS, YFSETQ. The DNA of the CDR3 is TGCGCCAGCAGCTTGTCAGCAGGGGGAGGCACCTACGAGCAGTACTTC. It specifies CASSLSAGGGTYEQYF.